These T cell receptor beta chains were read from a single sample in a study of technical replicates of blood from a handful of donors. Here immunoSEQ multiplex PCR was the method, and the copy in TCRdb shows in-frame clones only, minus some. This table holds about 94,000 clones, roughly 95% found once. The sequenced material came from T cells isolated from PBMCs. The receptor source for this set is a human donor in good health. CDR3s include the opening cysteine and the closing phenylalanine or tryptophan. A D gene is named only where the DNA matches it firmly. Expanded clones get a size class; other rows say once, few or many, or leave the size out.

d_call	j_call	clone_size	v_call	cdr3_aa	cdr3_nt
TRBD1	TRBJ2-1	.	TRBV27	CASSVDRGISYNEQFF	TGTGCCAGCAGTGTCGACAGGGGGATCTCCTACAATGAGCAGTTCTTC
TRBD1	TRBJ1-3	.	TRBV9	CASSPTLKGLGQGGNTIYF	TGTGCCAGCAGCCCAACATTAAAGGGGTTGGGACAGGGAGGAAACACCATATATTTT
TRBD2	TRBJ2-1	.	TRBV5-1	CASSLLAGALDEQFF	TGCGCCAGCAGCTTACTAGCGGGAGCTTTGGATGAGCAGTTCTTC
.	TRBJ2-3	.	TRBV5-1	CASSPVAGTDTQYF	TGCGCCAGCAGCCCGGTCGCAGGGACAGATACGCAGTATTTT
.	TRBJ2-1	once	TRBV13	CASSPRGVLSYNEQFF	TGTGCCAGCAGCCCCCGTGGTGTGCTATCCTACAATGAGCAGTTCTTC
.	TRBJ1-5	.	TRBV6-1	CASSEAHHSNQPQHF	TGTGCCAGCAGTGAAGCCCATCATAGCAATCAGCCCCAGCATTTT
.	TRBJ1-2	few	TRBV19	CASSPLGGAGGYTF	TGTGCCAGTAGCCCCTTGGGGGGGGCGGGCGGCTACACCTTC
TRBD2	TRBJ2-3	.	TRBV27	CASTTAAGEFTDTQYF	TGTGCCAGCACAACGGCAGCGGGAGAATTCACAGATACGCAGTATTTT
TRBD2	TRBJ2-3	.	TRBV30	CAWKAGGADTQYF	TGTGCCTGGAAAGCGGGAGGTGCAGATACGCAGTATTTT
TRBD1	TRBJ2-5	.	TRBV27	CASSFLTGTGPETQYF	TGTGCCAGCAGTTTCCTGACCGGGACAGGCCCGGAGACCCAGTACTTC
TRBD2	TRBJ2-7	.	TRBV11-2	CASSPEAGVSYEQYF	TGTGCCAGCAGCCCAGAAGCGGGGGTATCCTACGAGCAGTACTTC
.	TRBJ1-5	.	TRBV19	CATAQGTSNQPQHF	TGTGCCACCGCACAGGGTACCAGCAATCAGCCCCAGCATTTT
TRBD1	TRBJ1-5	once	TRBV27	CASSWDRGRQPQHF	TGTGCCAGCAGTTGGGACAGGGGACGTCAGCCCCAGCATTTT
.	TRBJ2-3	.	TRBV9	CASSGLEADTQYF	TGTGCCAGCAGCGGCCTCGAGGCAGATACGCAGTATTTT
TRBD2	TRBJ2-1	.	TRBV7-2	CASSPGTSGRWNEQFF	TGTGCCAGCAGCCCCGGGACTAGCGGGAGGTGGAATGAGCAGTTCTTC
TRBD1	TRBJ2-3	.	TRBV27	CASSTGVADTQYF	TGTGCCAGCAGCACAGGGGTAGCAGATACGCAGTATTTT
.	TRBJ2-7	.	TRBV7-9	CASSPSIPSNEQYF	TGTGCCAGCAGCCCATCGATCCCCTCTAACGAGCAGTACTTC
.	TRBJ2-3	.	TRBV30	CAWSVYLLTDTQYF	TGTGCCTGGAGTGTATACCTATTAACAGATACGCAGTATTTT
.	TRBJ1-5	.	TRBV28	CASRGTLSPQHF	TGTGCCAGCCGAGGTACCCTATCGCCCCAGCATTTT
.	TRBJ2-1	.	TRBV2	CASSAEYNEQFF	TGTGCCAGCAGTGCAGAATACAATGAGCAGTTCTTC
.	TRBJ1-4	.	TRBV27	CASSSGHYLFF	TGTGCCAGCAGTTCGGGACATTACCTGTTTTTT
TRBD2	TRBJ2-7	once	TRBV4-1	CASSPPGLAGANEQYF	TGCGCCAGCAGCCCCCCCGGACTAGCGGGAGCAAACGAGCAGTACTTC
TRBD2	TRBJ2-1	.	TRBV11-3	CASSSGRGTSGSNEQFF	TGTGCCAGCAGCTCCGGGCGGGGGACTAGCGGTTCCAATGAGCAGTTCTTC
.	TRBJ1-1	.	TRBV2	CACRLRNTEAFF	TGTGCCTGCCGCCTAAGGAACACTGAAGCTTTCTTT
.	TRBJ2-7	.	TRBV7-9	CASSFNYEQYF	TGTGCCAGCAGCTTCAACTACGAGCAGTACTTC
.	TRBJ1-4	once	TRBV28	CASRGAEGEKLFF	TGTGCCAGCAGAGGCGCGGAGGGAGAAAAACTGTTTTTT
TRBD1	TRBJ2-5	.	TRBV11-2	CASSLPDRAETQYF	TGTGCCAGCAGCTTACCTGACAGGGCAGAGACCCAGTACTTC
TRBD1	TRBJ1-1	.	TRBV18	CASSPTGGTEAFF	TGTGCCAGCTCACCTACAGGGGGCACTGAAGCTTTCTTT
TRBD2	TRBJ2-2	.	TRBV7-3	CASSSDPSGHAGELFF	TGTGCCAGCAGCTCGGATCCTAGCGGGCACGCCGGGGAGCTGTTTTTT
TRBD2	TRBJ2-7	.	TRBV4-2	CASSQDTPGLAVQYF	TGTGCCAGCAGCCAAGATACTCCGGGACTAGCGGTGCAGTACTTC
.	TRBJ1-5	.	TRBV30	CAWSVLPNQPQHF	TGTGCCTGGAGTGTACTCCCAAATCAGCCCCAGCATTTT
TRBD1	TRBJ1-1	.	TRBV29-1	CSVEVEDRVDTEAFF	TGCAGCGTTGAAGTGGAGGACAGGGTGGATACTGAAGCTTTCTTT
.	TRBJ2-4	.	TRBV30	CAWSAVAKNIQYF	TGTGCCTGGAGTGCCGTAGCCAAAAACATTCAGTACTTC
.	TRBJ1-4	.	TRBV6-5	CASRAGYYEKLFF	TGTGCCAGCAGAGCAGGGTATTACGAAAAACTGTTTTTT
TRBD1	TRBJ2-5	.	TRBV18	CASSKGQKETQYF	TGTGCCAGCTCAAAGGGACAGAAGGAGACCCAGTACTTC
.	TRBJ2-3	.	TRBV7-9	CASSLELASDTQYF	TGTGCCAGCAGCTTAGAACTAGCCTCCGATACGCAGTATTTT
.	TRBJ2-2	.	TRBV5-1	CASSLDTFTGELFF	TGCGCCAGCAGCTTGGACACATTTACCGGGGAGCTGTTTTTT
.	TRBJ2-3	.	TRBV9	CASSPTGGTTDTQYF	TGTGCCAGCAGCCCCACGGGTGGAACCACAGATACGCAGTATTTT
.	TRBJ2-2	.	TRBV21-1	CASSKRRTSGRFTGELFF	TGTGCCAGCAGCAAACGCAGGACTAGCGGGAGATTCACCGGGGAGCTGTTTTTT
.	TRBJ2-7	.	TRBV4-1	CASSQVGGDEQYF	TGCGCCAGCAGCCAAGTGGGCGGGGACGAGCAGTACTTC
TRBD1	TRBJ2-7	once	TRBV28	CASRSPGTGEPYEQYF	TGTGCCAGCAGGTCCCCGGGGACAGGGGAACCCTACGAGCAGTACTTC
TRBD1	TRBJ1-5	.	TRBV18	CASSPTGQPLRQGSNQPQHF	TGTGCCAGCTCACCCACTGGCCAACCCCTGAGACAGGGGAGCAATCAGCCCCAGCATTTT